These 20 T cell receptor beta chains were sequenced from one sample in a study of human T cells and chemical hapten exposure. TCRdb ran MiXCR on the RACE reads and lists one entry per CDR3 protein. The sample comprises 27,000 or so distinct CDR3 sequences, roughly a tenth of which are singletons, and approximately 7% rests with the top ten. Regarding time point: patch test 2, 6 weeks after DPC sensitization. Sample treatment: therapeutic diphenylcyclopropenone sensitization with weekly scalp DPC. This material consisted of whole blood, taken in connection with sensitization to the hapten diphenylcyclopropenone (DPC). These receptors originate from a man in his thirties or forties with alopecia areata. Some clones in this sample may be carry-over from other donors' samples.

The chain is built from TRBV20-1 and TRBJ2-1, with unresolved D. V dropped 1 base and J dropped 8 bases, with 6 bases sitting between them. Germline lookup yields CDR1 DFQATT and CDR2 SNEGSKA (reference sequence). The CDR3 has 11 residues. CDR3 protein: CSARGFHEQFF. CDR3 in DNA: TGCAGTGCTAGAGGGTTCCATGAGCAGTTCTTC.

Only a few counts were recorded for this clonotype. This rearrangement joins TRBV20-1 to TRBJ2-1; 8 bases agree with TRBD2. Trimming cost V 5 bases and J 0 bases; bases outside gene matches: 6. The CDR3 is made up of 15 amino acids. Germline V gives CDR1 DFQATT, CDR2 SNEGSKA (reference sequence). The CDR3 loop is CSAFVAGSSYNEQFF. CDR3 bases: TGCAGTGCTTTCGTAGCGGGAAGCTCCTACAATGAGCAGTTCTTC.

This clonotype showed up many times. The chain recombines TRBV29-1 with TRBJ2-1; D gene unclear. This CDR3 is built from 10 residues. Between the trimmed V and J ends, which lost 7 bases and 4 bases, there was a span of 5 bases. The V gene's germline CDR1 is SQVTM and CDR2 ANQGSEA. The CDR3 coding sequence is TGCAGCGGGCGGTACAATGAGCAGTTCTTC. As protein: CSGRYNEQFF.

Ten or more counts support this clonotype. J is TRBJ2-3 and V is TRBV5-1; a possible D gene is TRBD2 (5 bases). V dropped 4 bases and J dropped 0 bases, with 9 bases sitting between them. Germline V gene sequence: CDR1 SGHRS, CDR2 YFSETQ. The CDR3 is 14 amino acids. The CDR3 DNA follows: TGCGCCAGCAGCATAAGGACTAGCACAGATACGCAGTATTTT. This translates into CASSIRTSTDTQYF.

The chain couples TRBV10-3 to TRBJ1-5; D gene unclear. The germline V gene has CDR1 ENHRY and CDR2 SYGVKD. The CDR3 loop spans 13 amino acids. The V and J ends lost 7 bases and 1 base respectively, with 8 bases between them. CDR3 loop: CAIIGESNQPQHF. Written as DNA, the CDR3 is TGTGCCATCATCGGTGAGAGCAATCAGCCCCAGCATTTT.

Only a few counts were recorded for this clonotype. The chain employs TRBV5-1 and TRBJ1-6, with D hard to call. Germline CDR1 and CDR2: SGHRS and YFSETQ. This CDR3 comprises 15 residues. Trimming removed 3 bases from V and 7 bases from J, with 14 bases in between. CDR3 loop: CASSSLGLGNSPLHF. The CDR3 bases are TGCGCCAGCAGCTCCCTTGGGTTGGGGAATTCACCCCTCCACTTT.

This clonotype was counted many times. The chain has TRBV4-2 and TRBJ1-5; a possible D gene is TRBD1 (6 bases). The CDR3 is made up of 15 amino acids. The germline V gene encodes CDR1 LGHNA and CDR2 YNFKEQ. Trimming left V 4 bases short and J 5 bases short, with 15 bases between. CDR3 sequence: CASSPRDNNDQPQHF. CDR3 nucleotide sequence: TGTGCCAGCAGCCCACGGGACAACAATGATCAGCCCCAGCATTTT.

This clonotype was seen at least ten times. The rearrangement uses TRBV6-2 or TRBV6-3 and TRBJ2-2; either TRBD1 or TRBD2 may supply D (5 bases each). Trimming pared 10 bases from V and 6 bases from J, leaving 18 bases between. The CDR3 extends over 14 amino acids. Germline CDR1 is MNHEY and CDR2 is SVGEGT. The CDR3 nucleotides are TGTGCCACAAAAGCGCAGGGAGAGGCCGGGGAGCTGTTTTTT. It specifies CATKAQGEAGELFF.

This clonotype was seen repeatedly, ten times or more. The rearrangement uses TRBV7-9 and TRBJ2-3, with 7 positions matching TRBD2. V was clipped by 1 base and J by 2 bases; unmatched bases: 12. This CDR3 is built from 18 residues. CDR1 is SEHNR and CDR2 is FQNEAQ in the germline V gene (reference sequence). The CDR3: CASSLVPAGSGSTDTQYF. The DNA of the CDR3 is TGTGCCAGCAGCTTAGTACCAGCGGGGTCGGGTTCCACAGATACGCAGTATTTT. The whole variable domain, filled in from reference TRBV7-9 and TRBJ2-3, reads DTGVSQNPRHKITKRGQNVTFRCDPISEHNRLYWYRQTLGQGPEFLTYFQNEAQLEKSRLLSDRFSAERPKGSFSTLEIQRTEQGDSAMYLCASSLVPAGSGSTDTQYFGPGTRLTVL.

This clonotype was detected many times. This chain uses TRBV18 with TRBJ2-7; 8 bases are shared with TRBD2. The CDR3 sequence is 15 residues long. The junction had 13 bases not matched to a gene; V was cut back by 10 bases and J by 2 bases. Germline V gene sequence: CDR1 KGHSH, CDR2 LQKENI. The CDR3 here is CATSFSREGPYEQYF. The CDR3 coding sequence is TGTGCCACCTCCTTTTCCCGGGAGGGGCCCTACGAGCAGTACTTC.

This clonotype was seen many times. The chain couples TRBV2 to TRBJ1-1; D is unclear. V was shortened by 6 bases and J by 11 bases, with 19 bases between the two germline ends. Germline V gives CDR1 SNHLY, CDR2 FYNNEI. The CDR3 runs to 13 residues. CDR3 region: CASSKKDLLRAFF. CDR3 sequence (DNA): TGTGCCAGCAGCAAGAAGGACCTCCTGAGGGCTTTCTTT.

Only one count was recorded for this clonotype. Since a much larger clone is just one base distant, this may be a read error. This chain uses TRBV6-2 or TRBV6-3 with TRBJ2-3; D may match TRBD1 or TRBD2 (5 bases each). The CDR3 length is 16 residues. Germline values: CDR1 MNHEY, CDR2 SVGEGT. DNA for the CDR3: TGTGCCAACAGTATTCCCGGGACGCAACTCACAGATACGCAGTATTTT. This codes for CANSIPGTQLTDTQYF.

The chain has TRBV10-3 and TRBJ1-3; maybe TRBD1 (5 bases). The germline V gene encodes CDR1 ENHRY and CDR2 SYGVKD. V was cut by 6 bases and J by 0 bases, with 15 bases left in between. This CDR3 region has 16 residues. Written as DNA, the CDR3 is TGTGCCATCAGCCAACACACAGGCCCCTCTGGAAACACCATATATTTT. Translating gives CAISQHTGPSGNTIYF.

This clonotype was found many times. J is TRBJ1-1 and V is TRBV29-1, with no clear D. CDR1 SQVTM and CDR2 ANQGSEA come from the germline V gene. The CDR3 length is 11 residues. The germline V and J ends were trimmed by 5 bases and 1 base, with 5 bases remaining between them. Here the CDR3 DNA reads TGCAGCGTTTTGGAGAACACTGAAGCTTTCTTT. Translation gives CSVLENTEAFF.

This clonotype was seen repeatedly, ten times or more. The chain uses TRBV4-1 and TRBJ2-1, with D perhaps matching TRBD1 or TRBD2 (6 bases each). The CDR3 has 16 amino acids. Trimming cost V 3 bases and J 9 bases, with 21 bases left between them. Per the germline V gene, CDR1 is MGHRA and CDR2 is YSYEKL. CDR3 bases: TGCGCCAGCAGCCATCCCAACGACGGGGGCTCAGGTGAGCAGTTCTTC. It codes for CASSHPNDGGSGEQFF.

The chain employs TRBV15 and TRBJ2-7; maybe TRBD2 (6 bases). Germline V gives CDR1 LNHNV, CDR2 YYDKDF (reference sequence). This CDR3 is 14 amino acids long. Trimming took 4 bases from V and 2 from J, leaving 12 bases between them. In nucleotides, the CDR3 is TGTGCCACCAGCATACGCGGGGTCCCCTACGAGCAGTACTTC. It yields the protein CATSIRGVPYEQYF.

This clonotype was picked up many times. The chain recombines TRBV7-3 with TRBJ2-2; D is unresolved. This CDR3 has 14 residues. Trimming stripped 1 base from V and 6 bases from J, with 9 bases between. Germline V gene sequence: CDR1 SGHTA, CDR2 FQGTGA. As DNA, the CDR3 is TGTGCCAGCAGCTTAAATTATGGATCCGGGGAGCTGTTTTTT. Its protein is CASSLNYGSGELFF.

This clonotype was observed a few times. The chain carries TRBV7-9 and TRBJ2-3; TRBD1 matches at 7 bases. CDR1 and CDR2 from the germline V gene are SEHNR and FQNEAQ (reference sequence). The CDR3 consists of 15 residues. J was trimmed by 0 bases and V by 6 bases; bases with no gene match: 6. CDR3 coding DNA: TGTGCCAGCAGTCGACAGGGTAGCAGCACAGATACGCAGTATTTT. This sequence encodes CASSRQGSSTDTQYF.

This clonotype has a handful of counts. This chain links TRBV2 with TRBJ1-5, with D hard to call. This CDR3 is built from 13 residues. CDR1 SNHLY and CDR2 FYNNEI come from the germline V gene. V lost 7 bases, J lost 8 bases, and 15 bases lay in between. CDR3 bases: TGTGCCAGCACCCAGCGCCGCGATGAGCCCCAGCATTTT. Its protein product is CASTQRRDEPQHF.

The chain employs TRBV12-3 or TRBV12-4 and TRBJ1-6; 7 bases map to TRBD1. The CDR3 runs 14 residues. J lost 5 bases, V lost 6 bases, and 4 bases had no gene match. The CDR3 is CASSRQGHNSPLHF. CDR3 DNA: TGTGCCAGCAGCCGACAGGGCCATAATTCACCCCTCCACTTT.